This T cell receptor beta chain appears in the sequencing data of a study of T cell responses to AZD1222 COVID-19 vaccine. The V end was cut by 3 bases, the J end by 4 bases, with 10 bases between. The length of the CDR3 is 14 residues. CDR1 is MNHEY and CDR2 is SMNVEV in the germline V gene (reference sequence). On this clone itself: As yet, its antigen is unknown.

Repertoires were generated with immunoSEQ multiplex PCR, while TCRdb's copy carries only in-frame clones and drops some. Here the sample spans approximately 94,000 clones, 88% being singletons. Overall study findings and caveats: Seropositive at baseline were only a handful of AZD1222 recipients. In the spike-specific TCR repertoire, nearly half reportedly target unmutated variant regions. Across spike, vaccine-associated CD4 TCRs were found, dominant at 160-218 and 743-854.

This clonotype was sampled from an adult in good health. The input for sequencing was peripheral blood, taken on day 0 of AZD1222 vaccination. The chain carries TRBV27 and TRBJ1-5; weak D call: TRBD1 (5 bases). CDR3 sequence (DNA): TGTGCCAGCAGTTTTTCAAGGGGAAATCAGCCCCAGCATTTT. Translation gives CASSFSRGNQPQHF.